The 17 T cell receptor beta chains below all came from one sample that was sequenced in a study of blood T cells in healthy people across ages. A second PCR, run for about 7 to 11 cycles, used a sample-barcoded 5' primer plus a J-beta primer mix. TCRdb redid the calling of the 5' RACE reads with MiXCR, one entry per CDR3 protein. The repertoire holds 2 million or so distinct CDR3 sequences, with 49% as singletons. Sequencing used blood. Every receptor here comes from a woman aged 40 to 49 in good health.

This clonotype appeared a single time. The rearrangement joins TRBV29-1 to TRBJ2-4; TRBD1 aligns across 8 bases. The DNA matches TRBJ2-7 better at its end, which makes the J call doubtful. Germline V gives CDR1 SQVTM, CDR2 ANQGSEA. The CDR3 consists of 13 residues. CDR3 sequence (DNA): TGCAGCGTCACGCGAGGACAGGGCTACGAGCAGTACTTC. Amino acid sequence: CSVTRGQGYEQYF.

The genes are TRBV6-2 or TRBV6-3 and TRBJ2-7, with D perhaps matching TRBD1 (5 bases). Trimming pared 8 bases from V and 5 bases from J, leaving 13 bases between. CDR1 is MNHEY and CDR2 is SVGEGT in the germline V gene. This CDR3 region has 12 residues. The CDR3 DNA is TGTGCCAGCTACCAGGGATGGGACGAGCAGTACTTC. Encoded protein: CASYQGWDEQYF.

The chain is built from TRBV5-1 and TRBJ1-3; D unresolved. Germline assignment: CDR1 SGHRS and CDR2 YFSETQ. This CDR3 is built from 16 residues. Trimming shortened V by 0 bases and J by 0 bases, and 10 bases separated the two germline ends. CDR3 loop: CASSLGGGSSGNTIYF. CDR3 nucleotides: TGCGCCAGCAGCTTGGGAGGCGGTTCCTCTGGAAACACCATATATTTT.

A few counts support this clonotype. The rearrangement uses TRBV20-1 and TRBJ2-4; 14 nucleotides match TRBD2. This CDR3 region has 14 residues. Germline values: CDR1 DFQATT, CDR2 SNEGSKA (reference sequence). The ends lost 6 bases at V and 4 bases at J; junction bases unmatched: 2. In DNA form, the CDR3 reads TGCAGTGCAAGGACTAGCGGGGGGAAAAACATTCAGTACTTC. Residues: CSARTSGGKNIQYF.

This chain connects TRBV27 to TRBJ2-7; 12 nucleotides match TRBD2. CDR3 length equals 17 residues. The trim removed 4 bases at V and 0 bases at J, leaving 7 bases unmatched. Germline CDR1 is MNHEY and CDR2 is SMNVEV (reference sequence). The CDR3 DNA sequence: TGTGCCAGCAGTTCACTAGCGGGGGGTCAAAACTCCTACGAGCAGTACTTC. Protein product: CASSSLAGGQNSYEQYF.

This chain's CDR3 is CASSLGGGAAETQYF. The CDR3 DNA is TGTGCCAGCAGTTTGGGCGGGGGGGCGGCGGAGACCCAGTACTTC. This rearrangement joins TRBV28 to TRBJ2-5, with 9 bases that match TRBD2. Germline V gene data show CDR1 as MDHEN and CDR2 as SYDVKM. V was pared by 3 bases and J by 5 bases, with 7 bases of the junction left unmatched. The CDR3 contains 15 residues.

The chain has TRBV27 and TRBJ2-1, with 9 positions matching TRBD2. V lost 5 bases and J lost 1; bases outside the gene matches: 12. Germline V gene data show CDR1 as MNHEY and CDR2 as SMNVEV (reference sequence). The CDR3 is 18 amino acids. The CDR3: CASSPEGLAGISYNEQFF. For the CDR3, the DNA is TGTGCCAGCAGTCCCGAAGGGCTAGCGGGGATTTCCTACAATGAGCAGTTCTTC.

This clonotype has just a few counts. The chain has TRBV4-1 and TRBJ2-7; D may be TRBD1 (5 bases). Per germline, CDR1 MGHRA and CDR2 YSYEKL. The ends were cut back, 0 bases at V and 3 bases at J, with 12 bases in the middle. The CDR3 runs to 15 residues. CDR3 sequence: CASSQDSSGIYEQYF. The CDR3 DNA reads as TGCGCCAGCAGCCAAGATTCATCAGGGATCTACGAGCAGTACTTC.

The genes are TRBV28 and TRBJ2-1; D not certain. Germline CDR1 and CDR2: MDHEN and SYDVKM. V was trimmed by 6 bases and J by 8 bases, leaving 17 bases between them. The CDR3 contains 14 residues. The CDR3 region is CASSRPQFLDEQFF. The CDR3, as DNA: TGTGCCAGCAGCCGACCCCAGTTTTTGGATGAGCAGTTCTTC.

There are a few counts of this clonotype. The chain links TRBV10-3 to TRBJ2-7; no clear D gene. Germline-derived CDR1 and CDR2 are ENHRY and SYGVKD. The CDR3 extends over 13 amino acids. V gave up 8 bases and J gave up 0 bases, with 11 bases separating them. CDR3 protein: CAIGTLLSYEQYF. CDR3 DNA: TGTGCCATCGGTACCCTTCTCTCCTACGAGCAGTACTTC.

On this clonotype itself: Relative to the germline gene, one junction end is altered; a read error may explain this. CDR3: CANSGLAGGEETQYF. The CDR3 nucleotides are TGTGCCAACAGTGGACTAGCAGGGGGTGAAGAGACCCAGTACTTC. The J gene is TRBJ2-5, the V gene TRBV6-5; TRBD2 is a possible D gene (8 bases). Germline CDR1 is MNHEY and CDR2 is SVGAGI. The CDR3 contains 15 residues.

The chain employs TRBV7-8 and TRBJ2-5; D not certain. CDR1 SGHVS and CDR2 FQNEAQ come from the germline V gene. Deletions cut 5 bases from V and 0 bases from J, with 10 bases between. The CDR3 runs to 14 residues. CDR3 loop: CASSETLYQETQYF. In nucleotides, the CDR3 is TGTGCCAGCAGCGAGACATTGTACCAAGAGACCCAGTACTTC.

The chain combines TRBV3-1 with TRBJ2-1; D is possibly TRBD1 or TRBD2 (5 bases each). Germline CDR1 is LGHDT and CDR2 is YNNKEL (reference sequence). V was trimmed by 3 bases and J by 2 bases, leaving 17 bases between them. There are 17 residues in the CDR3. CDR3 loop: CASSHGSGRTPYNEQFF. The CDR3 DNA reads as TGTGCCAGCAGCCATGGGTCGGGGCGGACCCCCTACAATGAGCAGTTCTTC.

This clonotype was counted a few times. The chain uses TRBV20-1 and TRBJ2-5; D possibly corresponds to TRBD1 (6 bases). The CDR3 covers 14 residues. Trimming left V 2 bases short and J 6 bases short, with 16 bases between. Germline values: CDR1 DFQATT, CDR2 SNEGSKA (reference sequence). DNA for the CDR3: TGCAGTGCTAGACCACGGACAGTCACGAAGACCCAGTACTTC. Translation: CSARPRTVTKTQYF.

The V call is TRBV2, the J call TRBJ2-1; D is possibly TRBD2 (6 bases). The CDR3 covers 12 residues. Germline CDR1 is SNHLY and CDR2 is FYNNEI. Between the trimmed V and J ends, which lost 8 bases and 10 bases, there was a span of 15 bases. The CDR3 region is CASGTGRAEQFF. The CDR3 DNA reads as TGTGCCAGCGGGACTGGGCGGGCGGAGCAGTTCTTC.

The sample holds a few counts of this clonotype. This chain uses TRBV7-3 with TRBJ2-7; TRBD2 might be the D (6 bases). V shed 4 bases and J shed 10 bases, with 17 bases lying between them. In germline, CDR1 is SGHTA, CDR2 FQGTGA. There are 13 residues in the CDR3. This chain's CDR3 is CASSSSGPQSQYF. The CDR3 DNA follows: TGTGCCAGCAGCTCAAGCGGGCCCCAGAGCCAGTACTTC. Variable domain in full (rest from reference TRBV7-3 and TRBJ2-7): GAGVSQTPSNKVTEKGKYVELRCDPISGHTALYWYRQSLGQGPEFLIYFQGTGAADDSGLPNDRFFAVRPEGSVSTLKIQRTERGDSAVYLCASSSSGPQSQYFGPGTRLTVT.

The J gene is TRBJ2-1, the V gene TRBV6-1; TRBD1 matches at 8 bases. Looked up from germline, CDR1 is MNHNS and CDR2 is SASEGT. J gave up 5 bases and V 2 bases, and 2 bases lay outside the gene matches. The CDR3 length is 14 residues. CDR3 amino acids: CASSEQGAHNEQFF. CDR3 sequence (DNA): TGTGCCAGCAGTGAACAGGGGGCGCACAATGAGCAGTTCTTC.